This T cell receptor (beta chain) was observed in a study of blood T cell repertoires in COVID-19. Assay used: immunoSEQ multiplex PCR; TCRdb lists only in-frame clones, some missing. The sample lists a few hundred thousand clones, approximately 90% seen once, with around 0.84% in the top ten. A few counts support this clone. V shed 4 bases, J shed 7 bases, and the junction held 6 bases outside the gene matches. Germline values: CDR1 SGHVS, CDR2 FQNEAQ. The length of the CDR3 is 13 residues. The receptor's source is a man in his thirties or forties with acute or convalescent COVID-19. The V gene is TRBV7-8, the J gene TRBJ1-2, with 7 bases that match TRBD1. The sample consisted of peripheral blood. The DNA for the CDR3 is TGTGCCAGCAGCTCTAGGGGGCAGGGTGGCTACACCTTC. This gives the protein CASSSRGQGGYTF. Looking up the rest from reference TRBV7-8 and TRBJ1-2 gives the full variable domain: GAGVSQSPRYKVAKRGQDVALRCDPISGHVSLFWYQQALGQGPEFLTYFQNEAQLDKSGLPSDRFFAERPEGSVSTLKIQRTQQEDSAVYLCASSSRGQGGYTFGSGTRLTVV.